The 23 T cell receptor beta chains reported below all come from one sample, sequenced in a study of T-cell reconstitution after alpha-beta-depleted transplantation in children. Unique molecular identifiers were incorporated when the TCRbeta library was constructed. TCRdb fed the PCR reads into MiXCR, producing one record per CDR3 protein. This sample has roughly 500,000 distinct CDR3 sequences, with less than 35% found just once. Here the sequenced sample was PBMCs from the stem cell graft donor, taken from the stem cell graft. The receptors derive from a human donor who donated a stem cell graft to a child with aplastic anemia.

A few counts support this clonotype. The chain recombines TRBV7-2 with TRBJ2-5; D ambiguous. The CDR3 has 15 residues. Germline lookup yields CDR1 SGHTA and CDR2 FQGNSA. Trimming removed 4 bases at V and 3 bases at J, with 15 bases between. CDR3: CASSSDRATKETQYF. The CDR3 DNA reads TGTGCCAGCAGCTCCGATCGCGCCACGAAAGAGACCCAGTACTTC.

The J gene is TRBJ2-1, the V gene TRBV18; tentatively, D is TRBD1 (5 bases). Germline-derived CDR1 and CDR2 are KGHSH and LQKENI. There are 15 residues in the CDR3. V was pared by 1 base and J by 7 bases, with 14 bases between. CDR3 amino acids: CASSPQQGPGNEQFF. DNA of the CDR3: TGTGCCAGCTCACCACAGCAGGGTCCAGGGAATGAGCAGTTCTTC. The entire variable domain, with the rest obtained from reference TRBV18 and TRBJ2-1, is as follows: NAGVMQNPRHLVRRRGQEARLRCSPMKGHSHVYWYRQLPEEGLKFMVYLQKENIIDESGMPKERFSAEFPKEGPSILRIQQVVRGDSAAYFCASSPQQGPGNEQFFGPGTRLTVL.

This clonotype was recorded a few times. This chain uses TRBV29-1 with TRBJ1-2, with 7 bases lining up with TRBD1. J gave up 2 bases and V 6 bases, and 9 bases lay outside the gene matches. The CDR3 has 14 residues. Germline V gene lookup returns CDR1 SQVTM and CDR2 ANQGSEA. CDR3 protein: CSVARDSSNYGYTF. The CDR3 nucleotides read TGCAGCGTCGCCCGGGACAGTTCAAACTATGGCTACACCTTC.

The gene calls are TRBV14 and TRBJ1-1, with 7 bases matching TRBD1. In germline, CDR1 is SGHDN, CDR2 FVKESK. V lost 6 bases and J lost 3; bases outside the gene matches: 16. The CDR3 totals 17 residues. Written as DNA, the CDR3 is TGTGCCAGCAGTCAAAAAAGACAGGGCAAAAGGGACACTGAAGCTTTCTTT. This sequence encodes CASSQKRQGKRDTEAFF.

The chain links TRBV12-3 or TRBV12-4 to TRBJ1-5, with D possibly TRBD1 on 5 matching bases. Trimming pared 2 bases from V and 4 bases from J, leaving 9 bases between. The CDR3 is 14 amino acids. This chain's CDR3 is CASSLQGKNQPQHF. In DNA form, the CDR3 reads TGTGCCAGCAGTTTACAGGGTAAAAATCAGCCCCAGCATTTT.

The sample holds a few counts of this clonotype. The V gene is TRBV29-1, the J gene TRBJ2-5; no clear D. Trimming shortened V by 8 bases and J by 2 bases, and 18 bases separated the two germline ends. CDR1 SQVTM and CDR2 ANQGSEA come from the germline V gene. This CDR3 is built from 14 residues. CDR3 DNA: TGCAGCACATCCCCAAGGGCGGCTCAAGAGACCCAGTACTTC. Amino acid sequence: CSTSPRAAQETQYF. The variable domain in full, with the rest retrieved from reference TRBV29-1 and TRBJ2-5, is SAVISQKPSRDICQRGTSLTIQCQVDSQVTMMFWYRQQPGQSLTLIATANQGSEATYESGFVIDKFPISRPNLTFSTLTVSNMSPEDSSIYLCSTSPRAAQETQYFGPGTRLLVL.

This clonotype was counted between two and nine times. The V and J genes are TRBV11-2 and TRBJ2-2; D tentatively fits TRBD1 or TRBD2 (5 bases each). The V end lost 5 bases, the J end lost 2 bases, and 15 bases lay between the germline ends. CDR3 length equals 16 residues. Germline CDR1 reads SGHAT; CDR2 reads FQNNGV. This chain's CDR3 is CASSALGRINTGELFF. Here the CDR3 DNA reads TGTGCCAGCAGCGCCTTGGGACGGATAAACACCGGGGAGCTGTTTTTT.

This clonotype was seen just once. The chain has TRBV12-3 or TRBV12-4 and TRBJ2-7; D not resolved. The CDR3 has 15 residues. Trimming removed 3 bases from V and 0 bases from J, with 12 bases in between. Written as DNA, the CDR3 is TGTGCCAGCAGTTTCAGCGACGGATACTCCTACGAGCAGTACTTC. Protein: CASSFSDGYSYEQYF.

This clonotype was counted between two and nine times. CDR3 in amino acids: CSARIMGQVYNEQFF. CDR3 DNA sequence: TGCAGTGCTAGGATCATGGGACAGGTCTACAATGAGCAGTTCTTC. V is TRBV20-1 and J is TRBJ2-1, with 8 bases that match TRBD1. After removal of 3 bases from V and 3 bases from J, the junction contained 7 bases not matched to a gene. CDR3 length: 15 residues. Looked up from germline, CDR1 is DFQATT and CDR2 is SNEGSKA (reference sequence).

Here the CDR3 reads CASSTSGSDEQYV. The CDR3 nucleotides are TGTGCCAGCAGTACCAGCGGGAGTGACGAGCAGTACGTC. The chain combines TRBV6-1 with TRBJ2-7; 8 positions agree with TRBD2. Trimming took 5 bases from V and 5 from J; bases not matched to a gene: 5. This CDR3 spans 13 amino acids. Germline CDR1 is MNHNS and CDR2 is SASEGT.

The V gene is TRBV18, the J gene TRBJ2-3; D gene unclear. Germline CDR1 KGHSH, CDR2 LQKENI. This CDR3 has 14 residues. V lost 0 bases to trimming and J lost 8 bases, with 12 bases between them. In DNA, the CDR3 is TGTGCCAGCTCACCACCGGTAGCTGGGTTTACGCAGTATTTT. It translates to CASSPPVAGFTQYF.

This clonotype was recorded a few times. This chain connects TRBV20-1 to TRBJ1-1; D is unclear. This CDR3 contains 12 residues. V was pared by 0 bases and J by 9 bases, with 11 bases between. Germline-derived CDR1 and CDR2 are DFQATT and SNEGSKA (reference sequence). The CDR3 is CSAREGGYKAFF. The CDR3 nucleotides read TGCAGTGCTAGAGAGGGCGGGTACAAAGCTTTCTTT.

The CDR3 here is CSVKDRGWGTDTQYF. The CDR3 DNA is TGCAGCGTTAAGGACAGGGGTTGGGGCACAGATACGCAGTATTTT. The chain couples TRBV29-1 to TRBJ2-3; 9 nucleotides line up with TRBD1. J was trimmed by 1 base and V by 5 bases; bases with no gene match: 7. The CDR3 totals 15 residues. Germline V gene sequence: CDR1 SQVTM, CDR2 ANQGSEA.

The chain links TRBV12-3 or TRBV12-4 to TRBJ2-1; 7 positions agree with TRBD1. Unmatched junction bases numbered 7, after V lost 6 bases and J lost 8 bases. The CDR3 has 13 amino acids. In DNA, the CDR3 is TGTGCCAGCAGCCGAACAGGGGCGGATGAGCAGTTCTTC. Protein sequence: CASSRTGADEQFF.

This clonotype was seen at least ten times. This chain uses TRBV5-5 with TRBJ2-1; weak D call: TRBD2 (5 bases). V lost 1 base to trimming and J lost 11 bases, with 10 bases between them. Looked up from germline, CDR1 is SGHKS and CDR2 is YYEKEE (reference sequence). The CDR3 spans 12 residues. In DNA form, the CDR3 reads TGTGCCAGCAGCTTGAGGGCGGGCCAGCAGTTCTTC. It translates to CASSLRAGQQFF.

The CDR3 is CASSPDGTLVTGELFF. CDR3 nucleotide sequence: TGTGCCAGCAGCCCTGACGGGACACTGGTTACCGGGGAGCTGTTTTTT. The chain carries TRBV5-6 and TRBJ2-2, with D possibly TRBD1 on 6 matching bases. V lost 4 bases to trimming and J lost 5 bases, with 18 bases between them. This CDR3 has 16 amino acids. Per germline, CDR1 SGHDT and CDR2 YYEEEE.

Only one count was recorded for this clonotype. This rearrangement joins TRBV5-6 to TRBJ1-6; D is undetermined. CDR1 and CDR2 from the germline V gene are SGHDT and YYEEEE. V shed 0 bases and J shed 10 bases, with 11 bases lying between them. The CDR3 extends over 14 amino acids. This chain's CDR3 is CASSLGGRRSPLHF. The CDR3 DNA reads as TGTGCCAGCAGCTTGGGAGGGAGGCGGTCACCCCTCCACTTT.

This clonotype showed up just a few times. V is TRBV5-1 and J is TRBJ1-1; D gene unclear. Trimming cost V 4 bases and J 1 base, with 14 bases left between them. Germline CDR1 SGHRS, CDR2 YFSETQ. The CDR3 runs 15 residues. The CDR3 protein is CASSPGRGGNTEAFF. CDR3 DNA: TGCGCCAGCAGCCCGGGCCGGGGAGGGAACACTGAAGCTTTCTTT.

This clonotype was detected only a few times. The CDR3 region is CASSLSGTTNEQFF. The CDR3, as DNA: TGTGCCAGCAGCTTGTCCGGGACCACTAATGAGCAGTTCTTC. V usage is TRBV7-9 and J usage is TRBJ2-1, with D tentatively TRBD1 or TRBD2 (5 bases each). The germline gives CDR1 SEHNR, CDR2 FQNEAQ (reference sequence). The CDR3 extends over 14 amino acids. Trimming removed 3 bases from V and 7 bases from J, with 13 bases in between.

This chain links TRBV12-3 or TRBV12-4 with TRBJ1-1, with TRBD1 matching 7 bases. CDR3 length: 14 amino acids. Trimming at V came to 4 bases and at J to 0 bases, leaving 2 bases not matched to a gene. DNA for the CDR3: TGTGCCAGCAGTTATGACAGGGTGAACACTGAAGCTTTCTTT. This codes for CASSYDRVNTEAFF.

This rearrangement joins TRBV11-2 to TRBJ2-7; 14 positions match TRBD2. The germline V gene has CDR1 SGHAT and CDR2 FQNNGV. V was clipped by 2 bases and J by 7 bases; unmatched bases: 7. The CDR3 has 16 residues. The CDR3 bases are TGTGCCAGCAGCTTATGGGGGACTAGCGGGAGTGAAGAGCAGTACTTC. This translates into CASSLWGTSGSEEQYF.

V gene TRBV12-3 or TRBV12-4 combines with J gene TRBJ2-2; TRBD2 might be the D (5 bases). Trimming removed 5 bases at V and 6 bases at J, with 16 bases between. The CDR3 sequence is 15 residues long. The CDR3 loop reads CASSGLFPGPGELFF. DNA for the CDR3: TGTGCCAGCAGTGGACTTTTCCCCGGTCCCGGGGAGCTGTTTTTT.

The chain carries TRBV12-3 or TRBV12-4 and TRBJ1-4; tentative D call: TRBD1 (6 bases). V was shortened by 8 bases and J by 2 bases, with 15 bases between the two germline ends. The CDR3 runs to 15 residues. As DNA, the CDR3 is TGTGCCAGCGTTAAAGGGGGGGCGACTAATGAAAAACTGTTTTTT. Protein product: CASVKGGATNEKLFF.